A single sample is the source of the 7 T cell receptor beta chains below, sequenced in a study of blood T cell repertoires in COVID-19. Sequencing was performed with immunoSEQ multiplex PCR; in TCRdb, only in-frame clones are kept and a portion is missing. The data hold some 240,000 clones, with 80% to 85% observed a single time. Sample: peripheral blood. These TCRs come from a woman in her sixties with active or convalescent COVID-19.

This clone appeared a few times. The chain employs TRBV9 and TRBJ2-7, with D tentatively TRBD2 (5 bases). The V end was cut by 0 bases, the J end by 2 bases, with 18 bases between. Germline V gene data show CDR1 as SGDLS and CDR2 as YYNGEE. There are 17 residues in the CDR3. DNA for the CDR3: TGTGCCAGCAGCGTAGCTCCCACCGGGAACAACCCCTACGAGCAGTACTTC. This translates into CASSVAPTGNNPYEQYF.

Only a few counts were recorded for this clone. The V and J genes are TRBV4-3 and TRBJ2-5, with D maybe TRBD1 (6 bases). CDR1 is LGHNA and CDR2 is YSLEER in the germline V gene. Trimming stripped 0 bases from V and 4 bases from J, with 12 bases between. This CDR3 is 15 amino acids long. In DNA form, the CDR3 reads TGCGCCAGCAGCCAAGAGAACAGGGATGGAGAGACCCAGTACTTC. Translation: CASSQENRDGETQYF.

The genes are TRBV9 and TRBJ2-7; 9 bases map to TRBD2. This CDR3 comprises 16 residues. Per germline, CDR1 SGDLS and CDR2 YYNGEE. Losses at the gene ends were 4 bases for V and 3 bases for J; bases not matched to a gene: 11. The CDR3 is CASSPQSTSGRYEQYF. CDR3 DNA sequence: TGTGCCAGCAGCCCACAGTCGACTAGCGGACGCTACGAGCAGTACTTC.

The V call is TRBV5-6, the J call TRBJ1-1, with TRBD1 as a possible D gene (5 bases). V was clipped by 4 bases and J by 4 bases, with 11 bases between them. Germline lookup yields CDR1 SGHDT and CDR2 YYEEEE. This CDR3 spans 13 amino acids. Here the CDR3 reads CASSPRGFTEAFF. The CDR3 DNA is TGTGCCAGCAGCCCTCGGGGGTTCACTGAAGCTTTCTTT.

In this sample, this clone turned up a few times. The V gene is TRBV7-3, the J gene TRBJ1-2; D is possibly TRBD1 (5 bases). V lost 4 bases and J 8 bases, leaving 14 bases between the germline ends. Per germline, CDR1 SGHTA and CDR2 FQGTGA. The CDR3 runs to 13 residues. CDR3 residues: CASSSGHNGGYTF. The CDR3 nucleotides read TGTGCCAGCAGCTCAGGGCACAACGGGGGCTACACCTTC.

This clone was detected once. V gene TRBV19 combines with J gene TRBJ1-1; 8 nucleotides match TRBD1. Germline V lookup: CDR1 LNHDA, CDR2 SQIVND (reference sequence). The CDR3 loop spans 13 amino acids. Unmatched junction bases numbered 5, after V lost 4 bases and J lost 7 bases. The CDR3 region is CASSNRGGFEAFF. For the CDR3, the DNA is TGTGCCAGTAGTAACAGGGGGGGTTTTGAAGCTTTCTTT.

The J gene is TRBJ1-3, the V gene TRBV6-5; D might be TRBD1 (5 bases). V lost 7 bases and J 3 bases, leaving 13 bases between the germline ends. The germline CDR1 and CDR2 sequences are MNHEY and SVGAGI. The CDR3 runs 14 residues. DNA of the CDR3: TGTGCCAGCACCAGCGGGGGACGTGGAAACACCATATATTTT. Amino acids: CASTSGGRGNTIYF.